The T cell receptor (beta chain) described here comes from a study of OX40 agonist ivuxolimab in advanced cancers. Broadly, across the study: Ivuxolimab, which targeted the costimulatory receptor OX40 (CD134), was an agonistic, fully human IgG2 monoclonal antibody. Peripheral TCRbeta sequencing was intended to test whether TCR sequence diversity was altered and clonal T-cell expansion was caused by ivuxolimab. The dose-escalation cohort was 82.7% male with a mean age of about 60 years, ranging from 23 to 79. Among the roughly 54 dose-escalation patients, around 19 had hepatocellular carcinoma, about 15 melanoma, 9 renal cell carcinoma and 9 head and neck cancer. The paper describes the monotherapy dose-escalation part (N of about 52 patients) of the phase I trial of ivuxolimab. Three dose-escalation patients achieved partial responses, one with hepatocellular carcinoma and two with cutaneous melanoma. Prior anti-PD-1, anti-PD-L1 or anti-CTLA-4 therapy was permitted, and checkpoint inhibitors had been received by around 40% of dose-escalation patients. Intravenous ivuxolimab was administered to patients every 2 weeks at six dose levels: 0.01, 0.1, 0.3, 1.5, 3 and 10 mg/kg. The investigation overall reported the following: On average, CD8+ T cells showed more expanded clones than CD4+ T cells after ivuxolimab. At doses of 0.1 to 3.0 mg/kg, clonal expansion of both CD4+ and CD8+ blood T cells was observed from baseline to week 6. In partial responders in the 0.1-3.0 mg/kg groups, normalized peripheral clonal expansion was found to be among the lowest, especially among CD8+ T cells. Low levels of normalized T-cell clonal expansion were also seen in some patients who did not respond. The antigen specificity of the clonally expanded peripheral T cells was not determined.

A note on this clone: There is no known antigen for this receptor. One base away there is no much larger clone; base qualities are not given.

Genomic DNA was isolated from the sorted cells so that the TCRbeta CDR3 region could be sequenced. The immunoSEQ Assay was used to sequence the TCRbeta CDR3 regions. Held by TCRdb, this immuneACCESS table contains in-frame sequences only and omits some clones. Under half of the omission traces to an unresolved V gene where checked; the cause of the rest is unknown. The sample data list 90,000 or so clones, and roughly 91% of these were observed just once. 2.6% of the sample rests with the top ten. The trial excluded patients who had a history of autoimmune disease or who were on systemic immunosuppression. In every dose cohort, peripheral blood was drawn for TCR sequencing at baseline, cycle 4 day 1, and cycle 7 day 1. The samples were taken from a phase I, first-in-human, multicenter, open-label dose-escalation trial of ivuxolimab. Adults with locally advanced or metastatic melanoma, renal cell, hepatocellular, or head and neck squamous cell carcinoma were enrolled in the trial. CD4+ and CD8+ T cells were sorted separately from peripheral blood before TCR sequencing.

The sequence came from an adult with an advanced solid tumor such as melanoma, head and neck, liver or kidney cancer. Sequencing used CD4+ or CD8+ T cells sorted from blood, obtained in a trial of the OX40 agonist ivuxolimab.

The DNA is as follows: TGTGCCAGCAGTTCCCGGGGAGGGCAGGGGAAAGATACGCAGTATTTT. Its protein is CASSSRGGQGKDTQYF. The chain is made from TRBV28 and TRBJ2-3; the best D guess is TRBD2, with 7 bases matching. Trimming at the junction amounts to 4 bases on V and 5 bases on J, and the germline ends lie 19 bases apart. As encoded in the germline V gene, CDR1 is MDHEN while CDR2 is SYDVKM. Including cysteine and phenylalanine, the CDR3 has 16 amino acids. Just the 48-base CDR3 DNA is kept, in frame starting at base 1.